Below are 12 T cell receptor beta chains sequenced from a single sample in a study of tumor-infiltrating lymphocytes in primary liver carcinoma (dated by TCRdb to about 2017). Total RNA and DNA were co-extracted from approximately 20-30 mg of bulk tissue with the AllPrep DNA/RNA mini kit, without cell sorting. The sequencing machine was an Illumina HiSeq 2500. TCRbeta-specific cDNA was reverse-transcribed from about 520 ng total RNA using a constant-region primer and ProtoScript II reverse transcriptase. Construction of the TCRbeta libraries relied on three nested rounds of multiplex PCR, following a slightly modified ARM-PCR procedure. The first two PCR rounds used multiplex TRBV1-TRBV30 forward primers with a Cbeta reverse primer, each for approximately 11 cycles. TCRdb trimmed public reads at Q25 via fastp, called clones via MiXCR and kept in-frame beta chains. Rows are combined by CDR3 protein, so each entry shows the most common genes and DNA. This sample is represented by under 150,000 distinct CDR3 sequences; about two thirds of them were singletons. 8.1% of the sample belongs to the ten largest clones.

Sequenced material: tumor-adjacent normal liver tissue. These receptors were obtained from a woman aged 55-69 years with primary liver carcinoma and hepatitis B virus infection.

In DNA form, the CDR3 reads TGCAGTGCTAGAGATTTAGCGGGAGGGACCAACGAGCAGTACTTC. It specifies CSARDLAGGTNEQYF. The V gene is TRBV20-1, the J gene TRBJ2-7, with 11 bases fitting TRBD2. J was trimmed by 5 bases and V by 0 bases; bases with no gene match: 6. The CDR3 runs to 15 residues. Looked up from germline, CDR1 is DFQATT and CDR2 is SNEGSKA (reference sequence).

A word on this clonotype: One junction end does not reproduce the germline sequence, and a read error may be involved. The CDR3 region has the DNA TGTGCCAGCAGCTTAAGACTAGCGTGTGACTCGAGCGAGACCCAGCACTTC. Translated: CASSLRLACDSSETQHF. The chain carries TRBV11-2 and TRBJ2-5; 8 positions match TRBD2. Germline CDR1 is SGHAT and CDR2 is FQNNGV. The CDR3 has 17 residues.

Concerning this clonotype: This likely comes from a read error, as the CDR3 has no conserved phenylalanine or tryptophan at its end. This rearrangement joins TRBV6-6 to TRBJ2-7; 7 bases match TRBD1. Germline values: CDR1 MNHNY, CDR2 SVGAGI (reference sequence). V was pared by 10 bases and J by 7 bases, with 16 bases of the junction left unmatched. This CDR3 is built from 14 residues. CDR3 nucleotide sequence: TGTGCCACCTACCTAGGGGGCTCTCGAGGGGAGCAGTACTTA. It specifies CATYLGGSRGEQYL.

This clonotype was seen repeatedly, ten times or more. The rearrangement links TRBV6-5 to TRBJ1-1; 9 bases align to TRBD1. CDR1 and CDR2 from the germline V gene are MNHEY and SVGAGI. The ends lost 5 bases at V and 6 bases at J; junction bases unmatched: 10. CDR3 length: 15 amino acids. The CDR3 DNA sequence: TGTGCCAGCAGTAGGTGGACAGGGGAGTACGCTGAAGCTTTCTTT. This gives the protein CASSRWTGEYAEAFF.

This clonotype is medium-sized. The chain employs TRBV11-2 and TRBJ2-1; D possibly uses TRBD1 or TRBD2 (5 bases each). The CDR3 runs to 14 residues. The V end was cut by 5 bases, the J end by 4 bases, with 12 bases between. Germline lookup yields CDR1 SGHAT and CDR2 FQNNGV. This CDR3 reads CASSQRGVYNEQFF. The CDR3 nucleotides read TGTGCCAGCAGCCAGAGGGGAGTATACAATGAGCAGTTCTTC.

The chain has TRBV11-3 and TRBJ2-5; D might be TRBD1 or TRBD2, each matching 5 bases. The CDR3 has 16 amino acids. CDR1 SGHNT and CDR2 YENEEA come from the germline V gene. V was trimmed by 7 bases and J by 5 bases, leaving 23 bases between them. Here the CDR3 reads CASKLAGAGIGETQYF. The CDR3 DNA is TGTGCCAGCAAACTTGCCGGGGCAGGGATTGGGGAGACCCAGTACTTC. Drawing the rest from reference TRBV11-3 and TRBJ2-5, the complete variable domain is EAGVVQSPRYKIIEKKQPVAFWCNPISGHNTLYWYLQNLGQGPELLIRYENEEAVDDSQLPKDRFSAERLKGVDSTLKIQPAELGDSAVYLCASKLAGAGIGETQYFGPGTRLLVL.

This clonotype was seen once. The rearrangement joins TRBV18 to TRBJ1-1; 10 bases fit TRBD1. Germline lookup yields CDR1 KGHSH and CDR2 LQKENI. The junction had 4 bases not matched to a gene; V was cut back by 4 bases and J by 5 bases. The CDR3 is made up of 14 amino acids. CDR3 amino acids: CASSLGTGETEAFF. The CDR3 bases are TGTGCCAGCTCACTTGGGACAGGGGAGACTGAAGCTTTCTTT.

About this clonotype: The junction does not match germline at one end; this may be a read error. The chain employs TRBV7-9 and TRBJ1-1; 8 positions match TRBD1. CDR3 length: 14 residues. Germline V gene data show CDR1 as SEHNR and CDR2 as FQNEAQ (reference sequence). This chain's CDR3 is CTSSVDRVDTEAFF. Here the CDR3 DNA reads TGTACCAGCAGCGTGGACAGGGTGGACACTGAAGCTTTCTTT.

This clonotype was detected a few times. A much larger clone sits a single nucleotide away, making a read error possible. CDR3 residues: CASSQVRGSGELFF. CDR3 nucleotides: TGCGCCAGCAGCCAAGTCCGGGGGTCCGGGGAGCTGTTTTTT. The chain has TRBV4-1 and TRBJ2-2; D possibly corresponds to TRBD2 (6 bases). Germline CDR1 reads MGHRA; CDR2 reads YSYEKL. This CDR3 has 14 amino acids. Deletions cut 1 base from V and 6 bases from J, with 9 bases between.

This clonotype turned up a few times. A read error may be the cause here, since a much bigger clone is one base away. The chain recombines TRBV4-1 with TRBJ2-5, with D uncertain. V lost 4 bases to trimming and J lost 4 bases, with 10 bases between them. Germline CDR1 and CDR2: MGHRA and YSYEKL. The CDR3 is 13 amino acids. CDR3 in DNA: TGCGCCAGCAGCCCGGAGATCCGAGAGACCCAGTACTTC. Its translation: CASSPEIRETQYF.

Turning to this clonotype: The CDR3 end shows no conserved phenylalanine or tryptophan, and so a read error is likely. The V gene is TRBV7-8, the J gene TRBJ1-1, with a possible D match to TRBD1 (5 bases). Looked up from germline, CDR1 is SGHVS and CDR2 is FQNEAQ. The CDR3 runs to 14 residues. The CDR3 coding sequence is TGTGCCAGCAGCTTGCGGGGGGTGAACACCGAAGCTTTCTCT. This codes for CASSLRGVNTEAFS.

Concerning this clonotype itself: The germline gene is not matched at one end of the junction; a read error may be the cause. V is TRBV7-9 and J is TRBJ1-1; perhaps TRBD1 as D (6 bases). CDR1 is SEHNR, CDR2 FQNEAQ, per germline (reference sequence). The CDR3 length is 12 residues. The CDR3 DNA sequence: TGTGCCAGCGGCAGGACAGAGACTGAAGCCTTCTTT. It encodes CASGRTETEAFF.